The 24 T cell receptor beta chains listed next were all sequenced from one sample in a study of blood T cell repertoires in COVID-19. TCRdb's table, derived via immunoSEQ multiplex PCR, lists solely in-frame clones and lacks some. The sample includes roughly 190,000 clones, more than 75% of them seen just once. Sequenced sample: peripheral blood. The receptors derive from a human donor in a cohort sampled during active COVID-19.

The chain carries TRBV7-2 and TRBJ2-3, with 9 positions matching TRBD2. J was trimmed by 4 bases and V by 3 bases; bases with no gene match: 5. Germline CDR1 is SGHTA and CDR2 is FQGNSA. The CDR3 consists of 15 residues. CDR3 in amino acids: CASSLRGGPPDTQYF. In DNA form, the CDR3 reads TGTGCCAGCAGCTTGCGGGGGGGCCCGCCAGATACGCAGTATTTT.

The chain combines TRBV11-2 with TRBJ1-4; a weak D match, TRBD1 (5 bases). The germline V gene encodes CDR1 SGHAT and CDR2 FQNNGV. The CDR3 is 16 residues long. The V end lost 4 bases, the J end lost 3 bases, and 15 bases lay between the germline ends. Written as DNA, the CDR3 is TGTGCCAGCAGCTCCCGGCTGGCAGGGCCTAATGAAAAACTGTTTTTT. Translated: CASSSRLAGPNEKLFF. The complete variable domain, with remaining parts taken from reference TRBV11-2 and TRBJ1-4, reads EAGVAQSPRYKIIEKRQSVAFWCNPISGHATLYWYQQILGQGPKLLIQFQNNGVVDDSQLPKDRFSAERLKGVDSTLKIQPAKLEDSAVYLCASSSRLAGPNEKLFFGSGTQLSVL.

The chain links TRBV18 to TRBJ2-5; D is perhaps TRBD1 (5 bases). V lost 8 bases, J lost 2 bases, and 12 bases lay in between. Per germline, CDR1 KGHSH and CDR2 LQKENI. CDR3 length: 13 amino acids. DNA of the CDR3: TGTGCCAGCAGTAGGAACAGGCAAGAGACCCAGTACTTC. This codes for CASSRNRQETQYF.

The chain carries TRBV11-2 and TRBJ2-3, with 7 positions matching TRBD1. Germline lookup yields CDR1 SGHAT and CDR2 FQNNGV. The V and J ends lost 4 bases and 6 bases, in that order; junction bases with no gene match: 4. The CDR3 has 13 amino acids. CDR3 DNA: TGTGCCAGCAGCTGGACAGGTTCGGATACGCAGTATTTT. This sequence encodes CASSWTGSDTQYF.

CDR3 protein: CASSLVVTSGNRNIQYF. As DNA, the CDR3 is TGTGCCAGCAGCTTAGTTGTGACTAGCGGGAACCGAAACATTCAGTACTTC. The V call is TRBV7-2, the J call TRBJ2-4; 11 positions match TRBD2. V lost 1 base to trimming and J lost 6 bases; unmatched junction nucleotides: 8. The length of the CDR3 is 17 residues. CDR1 and CDR2 (germline): SGHTA, FQGNSA.

The chain couples TRBV6-1 to TRBJ2-2; 7 nucleotides agree with TRBD1. This CDR3 spans 16 amino acids. Per germline, CDR1 MNHNS and CDR2 SASEGT. The V and J ends lost 2 bases and 4 bases, in that order; junction bases with no gene match: 7. This CDR3 reads CASSERARGPTGELFF. CDR3 nucleotides: TGTGCCAGCAGTGAAAGGGCGAGGGGGCCCACCGGGGAGCTGTTTTTT.

The gene calls are TRBV19 and TRBJ2-3, with a tentative D call TRBD2 (6 bases). The CDR3 extends over 17 amino acids. Germline V gene data show CDR1 as LNHDA and CDR2 as SQIVND (reference sequence). V gave up 1 base and J gave up 1 base, with 15 bases separating them. The CDR3 DNA is TGTGCCAGTAGTATAGGGGGGGACCTTGACCGCACAGATACGCAGTATTTT. As protein: CASSIGGDLDRTDTQYF. The variable domain in full, completed from reference TRBV19 and TRBJ2-3, reads DGGITQSPKYLFRKEGQNVTLSCEQNLNHDAMYWYRQDPGQGLRLIYYSQIVNDFQKGDIAEGYSVSREKKESFPLTVTSAQKNPTAFYLCASSIGGDLDRTDTQYFGPGTRLTVL.

As regards this clone: Other DNA sequences from this sample encode an identical CDR3 as well. J is TRBJ1-1 and V is TRBV5-1; D not resolved. CDR3 length: 14 residues. Germline V lookup: CDR1 SGHRS, CDR2 YFSETQ. The V and J ends lost 2 bases and 0 bases respectively, with 8 bases between them. The CDR3 coding sequence is TGCGCCAGCAGCTTCGCGGGGTTGAACACTGAAGCTTTCTTT. It is translated as CASSFAGLNTEAFF.

CDR3 sequence: CASSPAGTVSYEQYF. The CDR3 DNA reads as TGTGCCAGCAGCCCAGCCGGGACAGTCTCCTACGAGCAGTACTTC. The chain recombines TRBV6-5 with TRBJ2-7; 7 nucleotides agree with TRBD1. J gave up 0 bases and V 6 bases, and 8 bases lay outside the gene matches. This CDR3 has 15 residues. Germline values: CDR1 MNHEY, CDR2 SVGAGI.

The chain carries TRBV19 and TRBJ2-4, with TRBD1 identical over 7 bases. The ends lost 4 bases at V and 8 bases at J; junction bases unmatched: 5. This CDR3 spans 13 amino acids. The germline CDR1 and CDR2 sequences are LNHDA and SQIVND (reference sequence). The CDR3 region has the DNA TGTGCCAGTAGTAGAGACAGGGTTGACATTCAGTACTTC. It codes for CASSRDRVDIQYF.

This clone was recorded only once. This rearrangement joins TRBV7-6 to TRBJ2-2, with a tentative D call TRBD1 (6 bases). There are 19 residues in the CDR3. V lost 7 bases and J lost 1, with 25 bases in between. Looked up from germline, CDR1 is SGHVS and CDR2 is FNYEAQ. CDR3 nucleotide sequence: TGTGCCAGCACCCCGCCTAGGGACAAAGGTGGCAAGAACACCGGGGAGCTGTTTTTT. Its translation: CASTPPRDKGGKNTGELFF.

The chain recombines TRBV24-1 with TRBJ1-2; 7 bases match TRBD1. CDR1 is KGHDR, CDR2 SFDVKD, per germline. Germline trimming cut 4 bases from V and 6 bases from J; bases unmatched to any gene: 4. This CDR3 has 13 residues. The CDR3 DNA reads as TGTGCCACCAGTGACCGGACAGGAAATGGCTACACCTTC. It is translated as CATSDRTGNGYTF.

The rearrangement uses TRBV24-1 and TRBJ2-3; D remains unclear. The CDR3 spans 13 residues. Between the trimmed V and J ends, which lost 9 bases and 0 bases, there was a span of 9 bases. Germline CDR1 is KGHDR and CDR2 is SFDVKD. CDR3 in amino acids: CATGAPSTDTQYF. Here the CDR3 DNA reads TGTGCCACCGGAGCCCCTAGCACAGATACGCAGTATTTT.

The V call is TRBV18, the J call TRBJ2-7; the match to TRBD1 covers 11 bases. This CDR3 has 14 amino acids. CDR1 and CDR2 (germline): KGHSH, LQKENI. The V gene end was trimmed by 5 bases and the J gene end by 4 bases; junction bases not matched to a gene: 4. The CDR3 here is CASSTGQGAYEQYF. The CDR3 nucleotides are TGTGCCAGCTCAACAGGACAGGGGGCGTACGAGCAGTACTTC.

This sequence joins TRBV7-6 and TRBJ2-2; possible D gene TRBD2, 5 bases. Germline V gives CDR1 SGHVS, CDR2 FNYEAQ. Trimming stripped 6 bases from V and 4 bases from J, with 18 bases between. The CDR3 runs 16 residues. CDR3 protein: CASRTIGFEGTGELFF. The CDR3 DNA sequence: TGTGCCAGCAGAACAATCGGTTTTGAGGGCACCGGGGAGCTGTTTTTT.

In this sample, this clone turned up many times. V gene TRBV5-1 combines with J gene TRBJ2-7; 7 bases are a match to TRBD1. The germline CDR1 and CDR2 sequences are SGHRS and YFSETQ. This CDR3 is built from 14 residues. V shed 0 bases and J 5 bases; nucleotides not matched to a gene: 5. The CDR3 DNA sequence: TGCGCCAGCAGCTTGGTTCGACAGGGCGACGAGCAGTACTTC. It codes for CASSLVRQGDEQYF.

This clone was picked up one time. The chain joins TRBV12-3 or TRBV12-4 to TRBJ2-2; a possible D gene is TRBD2 (7 bases). Trimming took 8 bases from V and 6 from J, leaving 10 bases between them. The CDR3 contains 12 residues. The CDR3 DNA is TGTGCCAGCGGGGGGGCCGCCGGGGAGCTGTTTTTT. This translates into CASGGAAGELFF.

The chain carries TRBV7-9 and TRBJ1-4; no clear D. Germline CDR1 and CDR2: SEHNR and FQNEAQ (reference sequence). CDR3 size: 16 residues. V lost 1 base and J lost 4, with 13 bases in between. CDR3 sequence reads: CASSLVLGGFNEKLFF. DNA for the CDR3: TGTGCCAGCAGCTTAGTGTTGGGAGGGTTTAATGAAAAACTGTTTTTT.

The gene calls are TRBV2 and TRBJ2-7; TRBD2 matches 11 bases. Trimming removed 4 bases from V and 4 bases from J; junction bases left unmatched: 12. Germline V lookup: CDR1 SNHLY, CDR2 FYNNEI. The CDR3 runs to 17 residues. The chain's CDR3 is CASSGLAGGVLRYEQYF. CDR3 sequence (DNA): TGTGCCAGCAGTGGCCTAGCGGGAGGCGTCTTGAGGTACGAGCAGTACTTC.

The chain carries TRBV30 and TRBJ2-1, with 10 bases that match TRBD2. The CDR3 is 15 residues long. After removal of 4 bases from V and 12 bases from J, the junction contained 15 bases not matched to a gene. CDR1 and CDR2 from the germline V gene are GTSNPN and SVGIG (reference sequence). CDR3 coding DNA: TGTGCCTGGACTCCCCCCACACTAGCGGGGCCGTCGCAGTTCTTC. Translated, it gives CAWTPPTLAGPSQFF.

The chain recombines TRBV27 with TRBJ1-4; 7 bases are a match to TRBD1. The junction had 10 bases not matched to a gene; V was cut back by 8 bases and J by 10 bases. The CDR3 contains 13 residues. Germline CDR1 is MNHEY and CDR2 is SMNVEV (reference sequence). The CDR3: CASRTTGSGKLFF. CDR3 sequence (DNA): TGTGCCAGCCGGACGACAGGGAGCGGAAAACTGTTTTTT. Looking up the rest from reference TRBV27 and TRBJ1-4 gives the full variable domain: EAQVTQNPRYLITVTGKKLTVTCSQNMNHEYMSWYRQDPGLGLRQIYYSMNVEVTDKGDVPEGYKVSRKEKRNFPLILESPSPNQTSLYFCASRTTGSGKLFFGSGTQLSVL.

The chain recombines TRBV7-2 with TRBJ1-1, with unresolved D. The CDR3 totals 14 residues. In germline, CDR1 is SGHTA, CDR2 FQGNSA. Trimming pared 6 bases from V and 1 base from J, leaving 12 bases between. CDR3 coding DNA: TGTGCCAGCAGTTTGGACGGGAAGAACACTGAAGCTTTCTTT. Protein: CASSLDGKNTEAFF.

This clone was seen only a few times. The CDR3, as DNA: TGTGCCAGTAGCTCCGGACAGACCTACGAGCAGTACTTC. Translated: CASSSGQTYEQYF. V and J are TRBV19 and TRBJ2-7, with a tentative D call TRBD1 (6 bases). This CDR3 has 13 residues. V lost 6 bases and J 2 bases, leaving 11 bases between the germline ends. Germline CDR1 is LNHDA and CDR2 is SQIVND (reference sequence).

The chain recombines TRBV30 with TRBJ1-1; D is unresolved. The CDR3 is 15 residues long. The V end was cut by 4 bases, the J end by 0 bases, with 15 bases between. Germline V gives CDR1 GTSNPN, CDR2 SVGIG (reference sequence). The CDR3 loop is CAWNSGPSMNTEAFF. The CDR3 DNA reads as TGTGCCTGGAACAGCGGGCCTTCCATGAACACTGAAGCTTTCTTT.